One and the same sample provided the 11 T cell receptor beta chains below, sequenced in a study of cytomegalovirus exposure and HLA in healthy donors. Using immunoSEQ multiplex PCR, the repertoire was profiled, and TCRdb retains in-frame clones only, with some absent. The data contain 220,000 or so clones, about nine tenths of them seen just once; the ten biggest clones take up approximately 2%. The material sequenced was PBMCs. These TCRs come from a woman aged 18-29 years in good health and CMV-seropositive.

The chain uses TRBV5-1 and TRBJ1-1; TRBD1 aligns across 9 bases. CDR1 SGHRS and CDR2 YFSETQ come from the germline V gene. After removal of 2 bases from V and 3 bases from J, the junction contained 8 bases not matched to a gene. This CDR3 comprises 16 residues. The CDR3 DNA is TGCGCCAGCAGCTTAACACAGGGGGCTTGGGACACTGAAGCTTTCTTT. Protein: CASSLTQGAWDTEAFF.

This chain uses TRBV15 with TRBJ2-2; TRBD1 matches 9 bases. The CDR3 is 14 residues long. The germline CDR1 and CDR2 sequences are LNHNV and YYDKDF (reference sequence). Trimming at V came to 5 bases and at J to 5 bases, leaving 3 bases not matched to a gene. The CDR3 here is CATSGDRETGELFF. For the CDR3, the DNA is TGTGCCACCAGCGGGGACAGGGAGACCGGGGAGCTGTTTTTT.

The chain couples TRBV30 to TRBJ1-3; 8 bases agree with TRBD1. V was clipped by 1 base and J by 2 bases; unmatched bases: 7. CDR1 is GTSNPN, CDR2 SVGIG, per germline (reference sequence). This CDR3 has 16 residues. CDR3 residues: CAWSEGTGGAGNTIYF. DNA for the CDR3: TGTGCCTGGAGTGAGGGGACAGGCGGTGCTGGAAACACCATATATTTT.

DNA of the CDR3: TGCGCCAGCAGCCCCCCCCGGCAGGGATCCCACGAGCAGTACTTC. It yields the protein CASSPPRQGSHEQYF. The V and J genes are TRBV4-1 and TRBJ2-7; D may be TRBD1 (5 bases). CDR3 size: 15 residues. CDR1 and CDR2 from the germline V gene are MGHRA and YSYEKL. The ends were cut back, 4 bases at V and 5 bases at J, with 18 bases in the middle.

The V call is TRBV6-6, the J call TRBJ2-1; D not resolved. Germline V gives CDR1 MNHNY, CDR2 SVGAGI (reference sequence). Trimming cost V 0 bases and J 9 bases, with 12 bases left between them. CDR3 length: 14 amino acids. Written as DNA, the CDR3 is TGTGCCAGCAGTTACTCGCGGTTTGTGGTTGAGCAGTTCTTC. Translating gives CASSYSRFVVEQFF.

This clone was seen a few times. The V and J genes are TRBV19 and TRBJ1-2, with D possibly being TRBD1 (5 bases). CDR1 is LNHDA and CDR2 is SQIVND in the germline V gene (reference sequence). With 4 bases removed from V and 2 bases from J, the gap between germline ends came to 8 bases. This CDR3 contains 13 residues. This CDR3 is CASSNRGNYGYTF. The CDR3 DNA follows: TGTGCCAGTAGTAACCGGGGGAACTATGGCTACACCTTC.

This clone was counted a single time. The V and J genes are TRBV5-5 and TRBJ2-7; D is perhaps TRBD2 (5 bases). The CDR3 is 14 amino acids. The V end lost 2 bases, the J end lost 3 bases, and 12 bases lay between the germline ends. CDR1 and CDR2 (germline): SGHKS, YYEKEE (reference sequence). The DNA for the CDR3 is TGTGCCAGCAGCTTAAGAGGGCTCGACTACGAGCAGTACTTC. Translating it yields CASSLRGLDYEQYF. The full variable domain, its missing parts supplied by reference TRBV5-5 and TRBJ2-7, is DAGVTQSPTHLIKTRGQQVTLRCSPISGHKSVSWYQQVLGQGPQFIFQYYEKEERGRGNFPDRFSARQFPNYSSELNVNALLLGDSALYLCASSLRGLDYEQYFGPGTRLTVT.

This rearrangement joins TRBV6-1 to TRBJ1-1; 7 bases are shared with TRBD1. The CDR3 extends over 15 amino acids. The V gene end was trimmed by 4 bases and the J gene end by 0 bases; junction bases not matched to a gene: 5. Germline V gene data show CDR1 as MNHNS and CDR2 as SASEGT. The CDR3 spells CASSVHRGLNTEAFF. As DNA, the CDR3 is TGTGCCAGCAGTGTACACAGGGGCCTGAACACTGAAGCTTTCTTT.

The chain carries TRBV5-8 and TRBJ1-2; D gene ambiguous. The ends were cut back, 0 bases at V and 2 bases at J, with 8 bases in the middle. Germline V gene lookup returns CDR1 SGHTS and CDR2 YDEGEE. There are 14 residues in the CDR3. CDR3 protein: CASSLALVNYGYTF. Here the CDR3 DNA reads TGTGCCAGCAGCTTGGCCTTAGTAAACTATGGCTACACCTTC. Drawing the rest from reference TRBV5-8 and TRBJ1-2, the complete variable domain is EAGVTQSPTHLIKTRGQQATLRCSPISGHTSVYWYQQALGLGLQFLLWYDEGEERNRGNFPPRFSGRQFPNYSSELNVNALELEDSALYLCASSLALVNYGYTFGSGTRLTVV.

This chain links TRBV27 with TRBJ2-3; a possible D gene is TRBD1 (6 bases). The CDR3 covers 14 residues. Per the germline V gene, CDR1 is MNHEY and CDR2 is SMNVEV (reference sequence). With 6 bases removed from V and 0 bases from J, the gap between germline ends came to 10 bases. The CDR3 DNA follows: TGTGCCAGCAGCAGGGGCTTCAGCACAGATACGCAGTATTTT. Translation gives CASSRGFSTDTQYF.

This clone was seen a single time. The chain uses TRBV27 and TRBJ2-1; the match to TRBD2 covers 11 bases. After removal of 4 bases from V and 10 bases from J, the junction contained 12 bases not matched to a gene. CDR1 is MNHEY and CDR2 is SMNVEV in the germline V gene (reference sequence). CDR3 length equals 16 residues. This CDR3 reads CASSSWTSGPHIEQFF. The CDR3 DNA follows: TGTGCCAGCAGTTCCTGGACTAGCGGGCCCCATATAGAGCAGTTCTTC.